Listed below are T cell receptor beta chains from one sample, sequenced in a study of metastatic and nonmetastatic thyroid tumors. TCRdb reprocessed the PCR reads via MiXCR. The sample has 15,000 to 20,000 clones, approximately 35% seen once. The sample taken for sequencing was tumor tissue. These receptors were taken from a male donor with papillary thyroid cancer or a benign thyroid nodule (not recorded which). Some clones in this sample may be carry-over from other donors' samples. Each CDR3 is given with its conserved first and last residue. A D gene is named only where the DNA matches it firmly. Expanded clones are given a class, and other clones once, few, many or no size at all.

v_call: TRBV19; j_call: TRBJ2-7; d_call: TRBD2; clone_size: many; cdr3_aa: CASSRGVGTQHYEQYF; cdr3_nt: TGTGCCAGTAGTCGGGGGGTCGGGACTCAACACTACGAGCAGTACTTC
v_call: TRBV28; j_call: TRBJ2-1; d_call: TRBD2; clone_size: medium-sized; cdr3_aa: CASSPRLAGRGPYNEQFF; cdr3_nt: TGTGCCAGCAGTCCTAGACTAGCGGGACGTGGGCCCTACAATGAGCAGTTCTTC
v_call: TRBV10-3; j_call: TRBJ2-7; d_call: TRBD1; clone_size: .; cdr3_aa: CAISPRQGASVGVFYEQYF; cdr3_nt: TGTGCCATCAGCCCCCGGCAGGGGGCGTCAGTAGGAGTTTTTTACGAGCAGTACTTC
v_call: TRBV19; j_call: TRBJ2-3; d_call: TRBD2; clone_size: few; cdr3_aa: CASSGRDSSTDTQYF; cdr3_nt: TGTGCCAGTAGCGGGAGGGACTCTAGCACAGATACGCAGTATTTT
v_call: TRBV10-1; j_call: TRBJ2-7; d_call: .; clone_size: many; cdr3_aa: CTSSEYRGGRQYF; cdr3_nt: TGCACCAGCAGTGAGTACAGGGGAGGCAGGCAGTACTTC
v_call: TRBV25-1; j_call: TRBJ1-2; d_call: TRBD1; clone_size: .; cdr3_aa: CSSSDPGTGAGYTF; cdr3_nt: TGTTCCAGCAGTGACCCCGGGACAGGTGCCGGCTACACGTTC
v_call: TRBV7-3; j_call: TRBJ2-3; d_call: .; clone_size: many; cdr3_aa: CASSKTRTDTQYF; cdr3_nt: TGTGCCAGCAGCAAGACCCGCACAGATACGCAGTATTTT
v_call: TRBV9; j_call: TRBJ2-3; d_call: TRBD1; clone_size: .; cdr3_aa: CASSVGQGASGTQYF; cdr3_nt: TGTGCCAGCAGCGTAGGCCAGGGGGCGTCGGGTACGCAGTATTTT
v_call: TRBV20-1; j_call: TRBJ1-2; d_call: .; clone_size: .; cdr3_aa: CSARDQGRGKVFTF; cdr3_nt: TGCAGTGCTAGAGATCAGGGGCGCGGCAAGGTCTTCACCTTC
v_call: TRBV11-2; j_call: TRBJ2-2; d_call: .; clone_size: .; cdr3_aa: CASSLVVGTRRTGELFF; cdr3_nt: TGTGCCAGCAGCTTAGTAGTAGGGACCAGAAGGACCGGGGAGCTGTTTTTT
v_call: TRBV5-1; j_call: TRBJ1-1; d_call: TRBD1; clone_size: .; cdr3_aa: CASSLGTGSTEAFF; cdr3_nt: TGCGCCAGCAGCTTGGGGACAGGGTCTACTGAAGCTTTCTTT
v_call: TRBV20-1; j_call: TRBJ1-1; d_call: .; clone_size: once; cdr3_aa: CSAYWTQNTEAFF; cdr3_nt: TGCAGTGCTTATTGGACACAAAACACTGAAGCTTTCTTT
v_call: TRBV19; j_call: TRBJ1-6; d_call: .; clone_size: medium-sized; cdr3_aa: CASSITFSYNSPLHF; cdr3_nt: TGTGCCAGTAGTATAACCTTCTCCTATAATTCACCCCTCCACTTT
v_call: TRBV20-1; j_call: TRBJ2-2; d_call: .; clone_size: few; cdr3_aa: CSSSLLPPRVGELFF; cdr3_nt: TGCAGTTCTAGTTTACTGCCCCCCAGGGTCGGGGAGCTCTTTTTT
v_call: TRBV6-1; j_call: TRBJ1-3; d_call: .; clone_size: few; cdr3_aa: CASSEASGNTIYF; cdr3_nt: TGTGCCAGCAGTGAAGCCTCTGGAAACACCATATATTTT
v_call: TRBV20-1; j_call: TRBJ2-7; d_call: TRBD2; clone_size: .; cdr3_aa: CSASKVSGSRYEQYF; cdr3_nt: TGCAGTGCTAGCAAGGTTAGCGGGAGTCGCTACGAGCAGTACTTC
v_call: TRBV7-2; j_call: TRBJ1-1; d_call: .; clone_size: .; cdr3_aa: CASSRGGATEAFF; cdr3_nt: TGTGCCAGCAGCCGCGGTGGGGCAACTGAAGCTTTCTTT
v_call: TRBV2; j_call: TRBJ2-3; d_call: .; clone_size: .; cdr3_aa: CAISERAGGFLATDTHYF; cdr3_nt: TGTGCCATCAGTGAACGGGCTGGAGGGTTTCTAGCCACAGATACGCATTATTTT
v_call: TRBV5-1; j_call: TRBJ1-1; d_call: .; clone_size: few; cdr3_aa: CASSLSSQTGAFF; cdr3_nt: TGCGCCAGCAGCTTGAGTAGCCAAACCGGTGCTTTCTTT
v_call: TRBV19; j_call: TRBJ2-1; d_call: .; clone_size: medium-sized; cdr3_aa: CASSLLSGNEQFF; cdr3_nt: TGTGCCAGTAGTCTTCTCTCGGGCAATGAGCAGTTCTTC
v_call: TRBV12-3/TRBV12-4; j_call: TRBJ2-7; d_call: TRBD1; clone_size: .; cdr3_aa: CASSSRQGVIYF; cdr3_nt: TGTGCCAGCAGTTCGAGGCAGGGGGTGATTTACTTC
v_call: TRBV11-2; j_call: TRBJ2-1; d_call: .; clone_size: many; cdr3_aa: CASSSGLDEQFF; cdr3_nt: TGTGCCAGCAGCTCCGGCCTAGATGAGCAGTTCTTC
v_call: TRBV5-1; j_call: TRBJ2-7; d_call: .; clone_size: medium-sized; cdr3_aa: CASSGGRQGSYEQYF; cdr3_nt: TGCGCCAGCAGCGGGGGGCGACAGGGTTCCTACGAGCAGTACTTC
v_call: TRBV12-3/TRBV12-4; j_call: TRBJ2-3; d_call: TRBD1; clone_size: many; cdr3_aa: CASSLQGASDTQYF; cdr3_nt: TGTGCCAGCAGTTTACAGGGGGCGTCAGATACGCAGTATTTT
v_call: TRBV20-1; j_call: TRBJ2-2; d_call: TRBD2; clone_size: many; cdr3_aa: CSASSGSDTGEPFF; cdr3_nt: TGCAGTGCTAGTAGCGGGAGCGATACCGGGGAGCCGTTTTTT
v_call: TRBV20-1; j_call: TRBJ2-2; d_call: TRBD1; clone_size: medium-sized; cdr3_aa: CSARDRGAGGELFF; cdr3_nt: TGCAGTGCAAGGGACAGGGGCGCGGGCGGGGAGCTGTTTTTT
v_call: TRBV11-3; j_call: TRBJ2-7; d_call: TRBD1; clone_size: .; cdr3_aa: CASSEGTGDTSYEQYF; cdr3_nt: TGTGCCAGCAGTGAGGGGACAGGGGACACCTCCTACGAGCAGTACTTC
v_call: TRBV11-1; j_call: TRBJ1-1; d_call: .; clone_size: .; cdr3_aa: CASSVQNTVGGTEAFF; cdr3_nt: TGTGCCAGCAGCGTACAGAACACGGTGGGGGGCACTGAAGCTTTCTTT
v_call: TRBV20-1; j_call: TRBJ1-2; d_call: .; clone_size: .; cdr3_aa: CSSPTEGHF; cdr3_nt: TGCAGCTCGCCTACCGAAGGTCACTTC
v_call: TRBV6-1; j_call: TRBJ2-6; d_call: .; clone_size: few; cdr3_aa: CASSEADSSGANVLTF; cdr3_nt: TGTGCCAGCAGTGAAGCGGACAGCTCTGGGGCCAACGTCCTGACTTTC
v_call: TRBV7-2; j_call: TRBJ2-7; d_call: .; clone_size: few; cdr3_aa: CASSLPAYEQYF; cdr3_nt: TGTGCCAGCAGCCTCCCCGCGTACGAGCAGTACTTC
v_call: TRBV29-1; j_call: TRBJ2-1; d_call: .; clone_size: many; cdr3_aa: CSVGRTESYNEQFF; cdr3_nt: TGCAGCGTCGGGCGGACCGAGTCCTACAATGAGCAGTTCTTC
v_call: TRBV5-1; j_call: TRBJ1-2; d_call: .; clone_size: .; cdr3_aa: CASSLEDVSSYGYTF; cdr3_nt: TGCGCCAGCAGCTTGGAAGACGTCTCCTCATATGGCTACACCTTC
v_call: TRBV4-1; j_call: TRBJ1-2; d_call: .; clone_size: medium-sized; cdr3_aa: CASSQGNSGLGGYTF; cdr3_nt: TGCGCCAGCAGCCAAGGAAACTCGGGGCTTGGAGGCTACACCTTC
v_call: TRBV12-3/TRBV12-4; j_call: TRBJ1-2; d_call: TRBD1; clone_size: many; cdr3_aa: CASSSGTGSWVGGYTF; cdr3_nt: TGTGCCAGCAGCTCCGGGACAGGGTCGTGGGTTGGTGGCTACACCTTC
v_call: TRBV9; j_call: TRBJ1-1; d_call: .; clone_size: .; cdr3_aa: CASSPRRVGGRDTEAFF; cdr3_nt: TGTGCCAGCAGCCCCCGTCGGGTAGGGGGTCGGGACACTGAAGCTTTCTTT
v_call: TRBV12-3/TRBV12-4; j_call: TRBJ2-7; d_call: TRBD1; clone_size: few; cdr3_aa: CASRRTGGYEQYF; cdr3_nt: TGTGCCAGCAGACGGACAGGGGGCTACGAGCAGTACTTC
v_call: TRBV12-3/TRBV12-4; j_call: TRBJ2-1; d_call: .; clone_size: medium-sized; cdr3_aa: CASSSYGTEQFF; cdr3_nt: TGTGCCAGCAGTTCTTATGGGACTGAGCAGTTCTTC
v_call: TRBV6-1; j_call: TRBJ2-5; d_call: TRBD1; clone_size: once; cdr3_aa: CDSRPGQLQDTQYF; cdr3_nt: TGTGACAGCAGACCGGGACAGCTCCAAGATACCCAGTACTTC
v_call: TRBV6-1; j_call: TRBJ2-7; d_call: TRBD1; clone_size: few; cdr3_aa: CASSPGTGVYEQYF; cdr3_nt: TGTGCCAGCAGCCCCGGGACAGGGGTTTACGAGCAGTACTTC
v_call: TRBV18; j_call: TRBJ2-7; d_call: TRBD2; clone_size: .; cdr3_aa: CASSPPSSGSSYEQYF; cdr3_nt: TGTGCCAGCTCACCACCGTCCAGCGGGAGCTCCTACGAGCAGTACTTC
v_call: TRBV5-1; j_call: TRBJ2-5; d_call: .; clone_size: .; cdr3_aa: CASSLDGIGSSETQYF; cdr3_nt: TGCGCCAGCAGCTTGGACGGTATTGGGAGTTCGGAGACCCAGTACTTC
v_call: TRBV5-1; j_call: TRBJ2-7; d_call: .; clone_size: .; cdr3_aa: CASSLGGKPYEQYF; cdr3_nt: TGCGCCAGCAGCTTGGGCGGAAAACCCTACGAGCAGTACTTC